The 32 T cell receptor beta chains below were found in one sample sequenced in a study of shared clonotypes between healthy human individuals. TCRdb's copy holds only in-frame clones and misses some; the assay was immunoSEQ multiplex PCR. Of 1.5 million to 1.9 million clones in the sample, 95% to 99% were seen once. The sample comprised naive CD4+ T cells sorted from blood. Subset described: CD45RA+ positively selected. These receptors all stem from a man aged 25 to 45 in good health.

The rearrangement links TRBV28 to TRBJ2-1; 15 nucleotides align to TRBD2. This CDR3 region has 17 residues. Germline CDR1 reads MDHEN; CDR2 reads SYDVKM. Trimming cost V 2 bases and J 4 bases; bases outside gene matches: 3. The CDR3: CASSLRTSGRVYNEQFF. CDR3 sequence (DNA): TGTGCCAGCAGTTTACGGACTAGCGGGAGGGTGTACAATGAGCAGTTCTTC.

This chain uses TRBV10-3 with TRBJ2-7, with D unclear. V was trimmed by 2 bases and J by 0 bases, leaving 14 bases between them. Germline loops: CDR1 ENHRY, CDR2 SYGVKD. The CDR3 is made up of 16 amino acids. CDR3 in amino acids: CAISEKAARSSYEQYF. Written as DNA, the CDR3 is TGTGCCATCAGTGAGAAGGCAGCCAGGAGCTCCTACGAGCAGTACTTC.

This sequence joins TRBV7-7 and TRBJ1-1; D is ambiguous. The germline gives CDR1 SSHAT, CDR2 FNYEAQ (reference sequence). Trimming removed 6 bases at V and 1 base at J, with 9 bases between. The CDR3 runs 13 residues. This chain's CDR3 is CASRLSANTEAFF. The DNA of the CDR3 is TGTGCCAGCAGACTTTCAGCGAACACTGAAGCTTTCTTT.

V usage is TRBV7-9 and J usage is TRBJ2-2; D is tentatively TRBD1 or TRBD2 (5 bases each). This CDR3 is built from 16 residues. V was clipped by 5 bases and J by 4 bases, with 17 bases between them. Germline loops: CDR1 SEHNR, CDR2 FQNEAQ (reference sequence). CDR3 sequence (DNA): TGTGCCAGCAGCCAAGAGGGGACCGTACCCACCGGGGAGCTGTTTTTT. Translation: CASSQEGTVPTGELFF.

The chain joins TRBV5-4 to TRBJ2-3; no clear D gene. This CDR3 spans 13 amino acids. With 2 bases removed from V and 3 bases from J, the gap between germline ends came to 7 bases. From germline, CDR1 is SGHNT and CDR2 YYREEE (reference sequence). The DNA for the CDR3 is TGTGCCAGCAGCTTAAGGAGTACAGATACGCAGTATTTT. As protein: CASSLRSTDTQYF.

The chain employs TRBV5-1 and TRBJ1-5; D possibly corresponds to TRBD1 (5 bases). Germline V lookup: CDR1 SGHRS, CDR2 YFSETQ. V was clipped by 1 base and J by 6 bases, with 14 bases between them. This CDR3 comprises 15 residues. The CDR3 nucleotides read TGCGCCAGCAGCTTGAATGGGGCAGTTACTCAGCCCCAGCATTTT. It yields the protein CASSLNGAVTQPQHF.

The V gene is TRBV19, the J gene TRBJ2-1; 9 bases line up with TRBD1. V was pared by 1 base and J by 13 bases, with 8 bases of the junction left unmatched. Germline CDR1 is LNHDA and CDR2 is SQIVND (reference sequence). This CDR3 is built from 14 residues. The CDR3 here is CASSIGDRDWLQFF. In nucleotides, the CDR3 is TGTGCCAGTAGTATAGGGGACAGGGACTGGTTACAGTTCTTC.

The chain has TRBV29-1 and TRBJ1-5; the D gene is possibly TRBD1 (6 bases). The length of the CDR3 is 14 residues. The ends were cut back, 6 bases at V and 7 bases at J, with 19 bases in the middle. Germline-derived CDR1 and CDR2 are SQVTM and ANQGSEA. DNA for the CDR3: TGCAGCGTCTCTGGGGTACAGGGAGACCAGCCCCAGCATTTT. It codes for CSVSGVQGDQPQHF.

The CDR3 bases are TGTGCCAGCAGCGTACCCGGAGTCACAGATACGCAGTATTTT. Its translation is CASSVPGVTDTQYF. The V and J genes are TRBV9 and TRBJ2-3; D unclear. CDR1 is SGDLS and CDR2 is YYNGEE in the germline V gene. The CDR3 is 14 amino acids. Trimming cost V 1 base and J 2 bases, with 8 bases left between them.

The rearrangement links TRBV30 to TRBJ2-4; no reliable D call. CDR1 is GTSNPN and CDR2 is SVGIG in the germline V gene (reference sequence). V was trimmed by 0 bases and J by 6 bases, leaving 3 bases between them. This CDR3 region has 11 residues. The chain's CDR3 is CAWSVSNIQYF. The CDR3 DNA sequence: TGTGCCTGGAGTGTATCAAACATTCAGTACTTC.

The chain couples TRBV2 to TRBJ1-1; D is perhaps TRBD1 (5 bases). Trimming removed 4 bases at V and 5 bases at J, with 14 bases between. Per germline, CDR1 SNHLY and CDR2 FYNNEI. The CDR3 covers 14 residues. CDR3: CASSVTGRDTEAFF. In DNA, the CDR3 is TGTGCCAGCAGTGTAACAGGTAGAGATACTGAAGCTTTCTTT.

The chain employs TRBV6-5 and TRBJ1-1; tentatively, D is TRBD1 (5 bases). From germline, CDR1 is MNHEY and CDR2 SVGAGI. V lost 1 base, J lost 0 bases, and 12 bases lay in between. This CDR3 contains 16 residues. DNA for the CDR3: TGTGCCAGCAGTTACTTTTCGCGGGGGGTGAACACTGAAGCTTTCTTT. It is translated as CASSYFSRGVNTEAFF.

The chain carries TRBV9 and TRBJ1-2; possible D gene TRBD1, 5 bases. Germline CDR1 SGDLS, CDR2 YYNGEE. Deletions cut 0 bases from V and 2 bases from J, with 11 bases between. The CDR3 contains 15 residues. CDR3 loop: CASSVARGKNYGYTF. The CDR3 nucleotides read TGTGCCAGCAGCGTAGCTCGGGGGAAGAACTATGGCTACACCTTC.

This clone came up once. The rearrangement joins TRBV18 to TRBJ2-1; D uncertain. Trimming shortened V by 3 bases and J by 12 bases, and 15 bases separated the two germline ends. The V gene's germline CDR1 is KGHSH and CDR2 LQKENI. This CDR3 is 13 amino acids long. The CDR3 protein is CASSPGQTLWQFF. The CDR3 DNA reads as TGTGCCAGCTCACCGGGCCAAACCCTGTGGCAGTTCTTC. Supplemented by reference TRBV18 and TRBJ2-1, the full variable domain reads NAGVMQNPRHLVRRRGQEARLRCSPMKGHSHVYWYRQLPEEGLKFMVYLQKENIIDESGMPKERFSAEFPKEGPSILRIQQVVRGDSAAYFCASSPGQTLWQFFGPGTRLTVL.

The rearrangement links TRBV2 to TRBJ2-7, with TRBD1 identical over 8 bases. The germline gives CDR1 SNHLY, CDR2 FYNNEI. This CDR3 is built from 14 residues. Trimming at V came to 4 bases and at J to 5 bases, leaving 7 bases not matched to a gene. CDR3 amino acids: CASSAGTGGHEQYF. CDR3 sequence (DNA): TGTGCCAGCAGTGCGGGAACAGGGGGTCACGAGCAGTACTTC.

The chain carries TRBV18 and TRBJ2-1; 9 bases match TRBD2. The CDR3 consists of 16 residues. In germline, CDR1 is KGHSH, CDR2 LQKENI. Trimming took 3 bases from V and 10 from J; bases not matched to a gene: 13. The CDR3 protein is CASSPGLAGPQGEQFF. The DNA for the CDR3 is TGTGCCAGCTCACCGGGGCTAGCGGGGCCCCAAGGGGAGCAGTTCTTC.

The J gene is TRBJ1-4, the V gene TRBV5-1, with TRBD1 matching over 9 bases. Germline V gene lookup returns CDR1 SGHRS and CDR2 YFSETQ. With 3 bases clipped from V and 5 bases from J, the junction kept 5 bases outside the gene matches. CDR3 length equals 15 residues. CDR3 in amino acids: CASSWMTGGNEKLFF. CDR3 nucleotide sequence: TGCGCCAGCAGCTGGATGACAGGGGGAAATGAAAAACTGTTTTTT.

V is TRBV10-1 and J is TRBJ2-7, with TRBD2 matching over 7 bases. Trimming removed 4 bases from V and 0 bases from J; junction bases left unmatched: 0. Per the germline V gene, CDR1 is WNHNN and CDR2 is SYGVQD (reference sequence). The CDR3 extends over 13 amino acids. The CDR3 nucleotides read TGCGCCAGCAGTGCGGGAGGCTCCTACGAGCAGTACTTC. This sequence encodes CASSAGGSYEQYF.

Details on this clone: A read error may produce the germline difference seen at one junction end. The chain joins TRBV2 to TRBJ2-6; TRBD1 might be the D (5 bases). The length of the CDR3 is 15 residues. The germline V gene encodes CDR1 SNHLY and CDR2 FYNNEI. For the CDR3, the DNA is TGTGCCAGCAGTGGCAGGAGCACTGGGGCCAACGTCATGACTTTC. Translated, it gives CASSGRSTGANVMTF.

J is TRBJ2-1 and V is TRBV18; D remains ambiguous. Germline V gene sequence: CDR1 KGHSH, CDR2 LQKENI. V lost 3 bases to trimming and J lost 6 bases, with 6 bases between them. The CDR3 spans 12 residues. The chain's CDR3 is CASSPIPNEQFF. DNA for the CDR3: TGTGCCAGCTCACCTATCCCCAATGAGCAGTTCTTC.

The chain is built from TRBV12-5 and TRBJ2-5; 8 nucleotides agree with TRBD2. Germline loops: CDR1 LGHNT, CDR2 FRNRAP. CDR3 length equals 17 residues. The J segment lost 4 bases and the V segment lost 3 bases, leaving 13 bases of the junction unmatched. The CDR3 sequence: CASGFGREARGRETQYF. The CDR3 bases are TGTGCTAGTGGTTTTGGGCGGGAGGCCCGGGGACGAGAGACCCAGTACTTC.

The chain's CDR3 is CASSPEAARQYNEQFF. CDR3 coding DNA: TGTGCCAGCAGCCCCGAGGCGGCCAGACAATACAATGAGCAGTTCTTC. This chain links TRBV7-2 with TRBJ2-1; no clear D. Germline loops: CDR1 SGHTA, CDR2 FQGNSA. The CDR3 has 16 amino acids. V lost 5 bases and J lost 4, with 18 bases in between.

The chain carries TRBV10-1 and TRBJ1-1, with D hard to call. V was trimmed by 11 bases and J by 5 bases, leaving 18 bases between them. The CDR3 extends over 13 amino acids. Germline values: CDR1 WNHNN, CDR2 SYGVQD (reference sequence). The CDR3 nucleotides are TGCGCCTGCAAGCGGGCAGAAGATACTGAAGCTTTCTTT. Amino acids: CACKRAEDTEAFF.

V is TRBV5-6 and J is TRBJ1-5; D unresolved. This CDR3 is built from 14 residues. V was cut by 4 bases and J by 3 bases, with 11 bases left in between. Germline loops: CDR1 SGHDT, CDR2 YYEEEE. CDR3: CASSRFSINQPQHF. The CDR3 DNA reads TGTGCCAGCAGCCGTTTTAGTATCAATCAGCCCCAGCATTTT.

The CDR3 sequence is CASSLRLDQEQFF. The CDR3 nucleotides read TGCGCCAGCAGCTTGAGACTCGACCAGGAGCAGTTCTTC. The genes are TRBV5-1 and TRBJ2-1; D remains ambiguous. Trimming removed 1 base at V and 10 bases at J, with 12 bases between. The CDR3 contains 13 residues. Looked up from germline, CDR1 is SGHRS and CDR2 is YFSETQ.

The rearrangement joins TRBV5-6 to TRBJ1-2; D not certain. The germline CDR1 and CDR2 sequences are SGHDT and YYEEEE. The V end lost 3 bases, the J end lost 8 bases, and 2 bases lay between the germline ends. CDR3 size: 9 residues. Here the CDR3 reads CASSWGYTF. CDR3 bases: TGTGCCAGCAGCTGGGGCTACACCTTC.

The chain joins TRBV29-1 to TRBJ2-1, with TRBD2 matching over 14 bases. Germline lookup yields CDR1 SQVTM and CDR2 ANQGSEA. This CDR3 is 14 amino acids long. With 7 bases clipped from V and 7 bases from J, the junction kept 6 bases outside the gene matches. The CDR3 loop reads CSGEGTSGRNEQFF. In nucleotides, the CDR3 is TGCAGCGGGGAGGGGACTAGCGGGAGAAATGAGCAGTTCTTC.

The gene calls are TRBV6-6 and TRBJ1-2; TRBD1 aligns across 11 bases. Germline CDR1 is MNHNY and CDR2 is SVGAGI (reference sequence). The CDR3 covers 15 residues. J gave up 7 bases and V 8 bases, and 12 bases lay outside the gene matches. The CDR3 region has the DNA TGTGCCAGCTCAAATCCAGGACAGGGGGCAGGTGGCTACACCTTC. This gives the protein CASSNPGQGAGGYTF.

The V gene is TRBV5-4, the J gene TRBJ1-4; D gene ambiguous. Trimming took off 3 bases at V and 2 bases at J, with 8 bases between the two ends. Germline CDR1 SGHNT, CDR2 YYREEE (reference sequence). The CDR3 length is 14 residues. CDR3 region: CASSSTRTNEKLFF. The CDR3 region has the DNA TGTGCCAGCAGCTCCACGCGCACTAATGAAAAACTGTTTTTT.

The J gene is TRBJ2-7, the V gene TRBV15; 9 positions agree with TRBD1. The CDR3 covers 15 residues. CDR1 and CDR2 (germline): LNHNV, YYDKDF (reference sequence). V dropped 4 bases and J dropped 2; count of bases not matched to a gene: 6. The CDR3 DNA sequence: TGTGCCACCAGCAAAAGGACAGGGGACCCCTACGAGCAGTACTTC. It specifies CATSKRTGDPYEQYF.

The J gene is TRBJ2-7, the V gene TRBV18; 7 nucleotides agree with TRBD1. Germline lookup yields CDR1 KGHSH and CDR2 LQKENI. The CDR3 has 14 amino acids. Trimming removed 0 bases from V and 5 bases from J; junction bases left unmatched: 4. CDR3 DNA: TGTGCCAGCTCACCACCGGCCAGGGGGAACGAGCAGTACTTC. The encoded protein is CASSPPARGNEQYF. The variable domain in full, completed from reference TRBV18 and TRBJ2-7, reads NAGVMQNPRHLVRRRGQEARLRCSPMKGHSHVYWYRQLPEEGLKFMVYLQKENIIDESGMPKERFSAEFPKEGPSILRIQQVVRGDSAAYFCASSPPARGNEQYFGPGTRLTVT.

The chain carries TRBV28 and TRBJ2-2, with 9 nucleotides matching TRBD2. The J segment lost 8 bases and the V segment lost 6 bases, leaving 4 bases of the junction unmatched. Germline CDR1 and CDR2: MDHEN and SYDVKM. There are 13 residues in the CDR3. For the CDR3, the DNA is TGTGCCAGCAGGGAAAGCGGGAGGGGGGAGCTGTTTTTT. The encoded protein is CASRESGRGELFF.